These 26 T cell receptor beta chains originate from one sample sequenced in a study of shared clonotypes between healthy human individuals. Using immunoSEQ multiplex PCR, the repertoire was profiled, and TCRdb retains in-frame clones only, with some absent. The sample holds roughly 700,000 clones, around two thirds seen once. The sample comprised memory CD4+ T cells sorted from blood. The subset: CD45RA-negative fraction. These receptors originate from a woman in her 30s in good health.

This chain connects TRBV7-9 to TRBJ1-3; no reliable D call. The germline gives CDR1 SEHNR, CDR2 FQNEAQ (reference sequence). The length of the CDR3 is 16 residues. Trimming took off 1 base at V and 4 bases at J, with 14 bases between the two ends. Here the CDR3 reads CASSLGLIPPGNTIYF. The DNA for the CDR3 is TGTGCCAGCAGCTTAGGCCTCATCCCGCCGGGAAACACCATATATTTT.

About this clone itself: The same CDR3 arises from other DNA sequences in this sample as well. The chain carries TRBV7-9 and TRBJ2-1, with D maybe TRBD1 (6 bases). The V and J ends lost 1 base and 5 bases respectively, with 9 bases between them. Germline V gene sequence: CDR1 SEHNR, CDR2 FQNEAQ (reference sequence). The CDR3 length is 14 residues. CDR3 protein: CASSLGQAHNEQFF. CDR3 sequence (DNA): TGTGCCAGCAGCTTAGGACAGGCCCACAATGAGCAGTTCTTC. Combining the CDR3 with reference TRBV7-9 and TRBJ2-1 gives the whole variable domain DTGVSQNPRHKITKRGQNVTFRCDPISEHNRLYWYRQTLGQGPEFLTYFQNEAQLEKSRLLSDRFSAERPKGSFSTLEIQRTEQGDSAMYLCASSLGQAHNEQFFGPGTRLTVL.

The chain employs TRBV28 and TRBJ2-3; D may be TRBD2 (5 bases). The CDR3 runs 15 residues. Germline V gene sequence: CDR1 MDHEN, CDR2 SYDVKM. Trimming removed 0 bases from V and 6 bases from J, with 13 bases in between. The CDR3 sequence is CASSLWGRRSDTQYF. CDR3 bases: TGTGCCAGCAGTTTATGGGGGAGAAGGAGTGATACGCAGTATTTT.

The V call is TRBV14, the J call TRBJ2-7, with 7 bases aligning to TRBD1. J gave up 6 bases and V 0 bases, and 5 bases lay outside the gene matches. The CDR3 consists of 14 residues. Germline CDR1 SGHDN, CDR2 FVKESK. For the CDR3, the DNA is TGTGCCAGCAGCCAAGAACTCAGGGGGAGCGAGCAGTACTTC. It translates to CASSQELRGSEQYF.

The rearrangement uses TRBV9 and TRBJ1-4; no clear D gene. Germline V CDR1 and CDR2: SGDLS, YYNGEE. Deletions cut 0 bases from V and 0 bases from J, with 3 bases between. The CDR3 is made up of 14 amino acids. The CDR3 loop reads CASSVDSTNEKLFF. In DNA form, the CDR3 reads TGTGCCAGCAGCGTAGATTCAACTAATGAAAAACTGTTTTTT.

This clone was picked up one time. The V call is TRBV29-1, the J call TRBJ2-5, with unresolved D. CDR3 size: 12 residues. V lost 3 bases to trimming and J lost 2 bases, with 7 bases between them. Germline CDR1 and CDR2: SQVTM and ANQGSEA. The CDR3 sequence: CSVDRFQETQYF. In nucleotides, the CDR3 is TGCAGCGTTGATCGATTTCAAGAGACCCAGTACTTC.

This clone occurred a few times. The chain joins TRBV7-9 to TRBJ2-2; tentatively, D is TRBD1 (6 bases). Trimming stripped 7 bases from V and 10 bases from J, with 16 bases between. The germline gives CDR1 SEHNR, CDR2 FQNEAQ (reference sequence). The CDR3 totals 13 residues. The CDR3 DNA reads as TGTGCCAGCATCTACAGGGAACGTACGGAGCTGTTTTTT. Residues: CASIYRERTELFF. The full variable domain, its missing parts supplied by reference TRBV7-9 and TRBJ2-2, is DTGVSQNPRHKITKRGQNVTFRCDPISEHNRLYWYRQTLGQGPEFLTYFQNEAQLEKSRLLSDRFSAERPKGSFSTLEIQRTEQGDSAMYLCASIYRERTELFFGEGSRLTVL.

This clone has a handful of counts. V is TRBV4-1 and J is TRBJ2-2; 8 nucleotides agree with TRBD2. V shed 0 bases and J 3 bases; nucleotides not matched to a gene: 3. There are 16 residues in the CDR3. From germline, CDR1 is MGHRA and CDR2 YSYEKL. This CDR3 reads CASSQELAVYTGELFF. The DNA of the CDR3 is TGCGCCAGCAGCCAAGAACTAGCGGTTTACACCGGGGAGCTGTTTTTT.

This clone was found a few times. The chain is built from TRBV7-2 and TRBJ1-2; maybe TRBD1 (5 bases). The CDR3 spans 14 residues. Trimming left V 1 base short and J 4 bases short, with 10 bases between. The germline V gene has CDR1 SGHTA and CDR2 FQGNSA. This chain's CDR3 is CASSLGRGTYGYTF. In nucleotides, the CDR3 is TGTGCCAGCAGCTTAGGTCGGGGGACCTATGGCTACACCTTC.

The DNA for the CDR3 is TGTGCCAGCAGCCCCTGGACAGCCTCTTTGATTAAAGAGACCCAGTACTTC. Encoded protein: CASSPWTASLIKETQYF. V usage is TRBV11-1 and J usage is TRBJ2-5; D is possibly TRBD1 (6 bases). The CDR3 totals 17 residues. With 5 bases removed from V and 3 bases from J, the gap between germline ends came to 22 bases. The germline gives CDR1 SGHAT, CDR2 FQDESV (reference sequence).

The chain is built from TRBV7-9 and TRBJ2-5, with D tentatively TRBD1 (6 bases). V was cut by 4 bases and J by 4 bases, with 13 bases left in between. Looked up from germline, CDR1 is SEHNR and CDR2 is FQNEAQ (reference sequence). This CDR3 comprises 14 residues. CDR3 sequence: CASSSRDTLETQYF. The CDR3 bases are TGTGCCAGCAGCTCCCGGGACACACTAGAGACCCAGTACTTC.

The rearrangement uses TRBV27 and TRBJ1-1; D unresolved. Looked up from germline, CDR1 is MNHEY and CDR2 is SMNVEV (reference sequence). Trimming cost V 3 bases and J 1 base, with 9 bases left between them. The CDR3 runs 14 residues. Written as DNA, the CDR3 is TGTGCCAGCAGTTTTGTAGGGCAGAACACTGAAGCTTTCTTT. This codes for CASSFVGQNTEAFF.

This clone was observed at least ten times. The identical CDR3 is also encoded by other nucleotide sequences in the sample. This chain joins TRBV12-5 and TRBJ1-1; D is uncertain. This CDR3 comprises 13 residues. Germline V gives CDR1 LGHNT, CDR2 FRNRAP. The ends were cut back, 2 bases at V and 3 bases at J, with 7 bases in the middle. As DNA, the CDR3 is TGTGCTAGTGGTTTGCGAGTTGACACTGAAGCTTTCTTT. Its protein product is CASGLRVDTEAFF.

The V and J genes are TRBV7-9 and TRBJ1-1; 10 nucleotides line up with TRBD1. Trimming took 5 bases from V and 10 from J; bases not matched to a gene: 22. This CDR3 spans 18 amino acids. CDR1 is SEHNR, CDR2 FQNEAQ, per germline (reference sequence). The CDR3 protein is CASSVTATGQGLKRVAFF. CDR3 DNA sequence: TGTGCCAGCAGCGTAACGGCGACGGGACAGGGGTTAAAAAGGGTAGCTTTCTTT. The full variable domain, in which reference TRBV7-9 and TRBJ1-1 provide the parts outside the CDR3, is DTGVSQNPRHKITKRGQNVTFRCDPISEHNRLYWYRQTLGQGPEFLTYFQNEAQLEKSRLLSDRFSAERPKGSFSTLEIQRTEQGDSAMYLCASSVTATGQGLKRVAFFGQGTRLTVV.

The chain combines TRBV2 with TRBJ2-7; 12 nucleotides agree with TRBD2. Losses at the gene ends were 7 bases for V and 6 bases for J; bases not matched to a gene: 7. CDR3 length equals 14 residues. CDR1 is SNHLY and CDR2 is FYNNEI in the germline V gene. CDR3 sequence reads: CASIKLAGGPEQYF. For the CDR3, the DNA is TGTGCCAGCATCAAACTAGCGGGAGGACCCGAGCAGTACTTC.

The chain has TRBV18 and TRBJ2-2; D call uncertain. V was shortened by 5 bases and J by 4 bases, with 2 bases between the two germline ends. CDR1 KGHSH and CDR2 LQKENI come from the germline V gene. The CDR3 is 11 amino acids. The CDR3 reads CASSFTGELFF. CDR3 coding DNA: TGTGCCAGCTCATTCACCGGGGAGCTGTTTTTT. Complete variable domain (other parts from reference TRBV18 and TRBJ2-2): NAGVMQNPRHLVRRRGQEARLRCSPMKGHSHVYWYRQLPEEGLKFMVYLQKENIIDESGMPKERFSAEFPKEGPSILRIQQVVRGDSAAYFCASSFTGELFFGEGSRLTVL.

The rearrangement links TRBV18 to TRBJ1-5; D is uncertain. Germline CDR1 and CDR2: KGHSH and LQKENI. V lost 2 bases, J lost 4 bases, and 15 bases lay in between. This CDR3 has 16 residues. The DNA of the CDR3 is TGTGCCAGCTCACCAATAGGATTGAAGACAAATCAGCCCCAGCATTTT. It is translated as CASSPIGLKTNQPQHF.

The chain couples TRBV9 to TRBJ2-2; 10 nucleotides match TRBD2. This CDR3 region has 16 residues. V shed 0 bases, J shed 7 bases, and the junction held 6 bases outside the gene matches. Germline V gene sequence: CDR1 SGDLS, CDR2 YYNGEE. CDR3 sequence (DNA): TGTGCCAGCAGCGTAGTGGCCGGGACTAGCGTCGGGGAGCTGTTTTTT. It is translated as CASSVVAGTSVGELFF.

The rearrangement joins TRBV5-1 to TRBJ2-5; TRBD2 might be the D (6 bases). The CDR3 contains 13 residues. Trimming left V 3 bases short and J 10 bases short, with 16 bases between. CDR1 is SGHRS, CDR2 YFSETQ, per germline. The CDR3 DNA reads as TGCGCCAGCAGCTCCCCGGGAGCCAGAGACCAGTACTTC. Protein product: CASSSPGARDQYF.

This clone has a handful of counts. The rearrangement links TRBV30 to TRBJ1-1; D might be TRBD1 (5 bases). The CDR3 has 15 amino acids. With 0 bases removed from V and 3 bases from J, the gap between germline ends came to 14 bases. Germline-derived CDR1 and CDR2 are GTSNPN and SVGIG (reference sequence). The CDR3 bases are TGTGCCTGGAGTGTACTCGGGGACCTGGACACTGAAGCTTTCTTT. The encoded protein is CAWSVLGDLDTEAFF.

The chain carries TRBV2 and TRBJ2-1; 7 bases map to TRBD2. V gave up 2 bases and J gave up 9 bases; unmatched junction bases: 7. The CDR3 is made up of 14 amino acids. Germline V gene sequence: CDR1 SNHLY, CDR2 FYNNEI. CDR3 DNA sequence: TGTGCCAGCAGTGAATGGGAGGGAGTGAGTGAGCAGTTCTTC. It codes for CASSEWEGVSEQFF.

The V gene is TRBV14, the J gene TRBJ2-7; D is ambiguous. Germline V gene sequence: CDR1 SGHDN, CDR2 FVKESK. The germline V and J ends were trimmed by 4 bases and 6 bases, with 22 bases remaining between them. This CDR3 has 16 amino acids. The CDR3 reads CASSPRWTAFRPEQYF. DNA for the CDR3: TGTGCCAGCAGCCCCAGATGGACGGCCTTTCGGCCCGAGCAGTACTTC. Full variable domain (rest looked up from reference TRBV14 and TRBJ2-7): EAGVTQFPSHSVIEKGQTVTLRCDPISGHDNLYWYRRVMGKEIKFLLHFVKESKQDESGMPNNRFLAERTGGTYSTLKVQPAELEDSGVYFCASSPRWTAFRPEQYFGPGTRLTVT.

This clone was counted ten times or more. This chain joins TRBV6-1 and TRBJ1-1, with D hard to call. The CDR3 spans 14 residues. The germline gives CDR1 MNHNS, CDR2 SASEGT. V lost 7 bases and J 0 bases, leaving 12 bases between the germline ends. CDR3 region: CASTQRAMNTEAFF. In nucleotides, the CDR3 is TGTGCCAGCACGCAACGAGCTATGAACACTGAAGCTTTCTTT.

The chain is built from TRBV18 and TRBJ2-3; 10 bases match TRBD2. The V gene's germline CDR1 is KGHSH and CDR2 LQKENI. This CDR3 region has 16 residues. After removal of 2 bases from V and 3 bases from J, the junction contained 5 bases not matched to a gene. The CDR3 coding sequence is TGTGCCAGCTCACCAACGGCTAGCGGGAGAACAGATACGCAGTATTTT. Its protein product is CASSPTASGRTDTQYF. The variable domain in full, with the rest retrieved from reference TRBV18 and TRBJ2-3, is NAGVMQNPRHLVRRRGQEARLRCSPMKGHSHVYWYRQLPEEGLKFMVYLQKENIIDESGMPKERFSAEFPKEGPSILRIQQVVRGDSAAYFCASSPTASGRTDTQYFGPGTRLTVL.

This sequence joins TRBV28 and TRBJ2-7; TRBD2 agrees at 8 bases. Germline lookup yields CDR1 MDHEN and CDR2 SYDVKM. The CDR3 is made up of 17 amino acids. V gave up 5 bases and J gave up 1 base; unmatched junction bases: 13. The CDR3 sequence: CASSGRDGRANSYEQYF. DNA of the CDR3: TGTGCCAGCAGTGGACGAGACGGGAGGGCCAATTCCTACGAGCAGTACTTC.

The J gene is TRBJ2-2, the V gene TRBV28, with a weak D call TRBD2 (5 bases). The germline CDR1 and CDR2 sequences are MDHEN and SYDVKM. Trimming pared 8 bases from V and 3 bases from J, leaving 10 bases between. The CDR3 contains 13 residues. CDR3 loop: CASRGKYTGELFF. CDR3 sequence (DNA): TGTGCCAGCCGGGGAAAGTACACCGGGGAGCTGTTTTTT.